Listed here are 16 T cell receptor beta chains from one sample, sequenced in a study of CD8 T cells in Susac syndrome. Random hexamers were used to reverse transcribe 0.5 to 1 ug of RNA. TCRdb fed the immunoSEQ multiplex PCR reads into MiXCR, producing one record per CDR3 protein. The sample includes roughly 200,000 distinct CDR3 sequences, about 95% of them seen just once. The sequenced sample was CD4+ T cells from PBMCs. These receptors came from a human donor with multiple sclerosis.

The genes are TRBV29-1 and TRBJ2-7; a possible D gene is TRBD1 (5 bases). Germline V gives CDR1 SQVTM, CDR2 ANQGSEA. The CDR3 runs 12 residues. The CDR3 here is CSALGLSYEQYF. In nucleotides, the CDR3 is TGCAGTGCTTTGGGGCTCTCCTACGAGCAGTACTTC.

The chain is built from TRBV30 and TRBJ1-5, with D perhaps matching TRBD1 (5 bases). CDR3 length: 16 residues. V lost 0 bases to trimming and J lost 0 bases, with 12 bases between them. CDR1 and CDR2 (germline): GTSNPN, SVGIG (reference sequence). The CDR3 is CAWSVPEGYSNQPQHF. The CDR3 DNA is TGTGCCTGGAGTGTACCTGAGGGGTATAGCAATCAGCCCCAGCATTTT.

The chain has TRBV3-1 and TRBJ1-2; D is uncertain. Germline V gives CDR1 LGHDT, CDR2 YNNKEL (reference sequence). V dropped 5 bases and J dropped 0 bases, with 10 bases sitting between them. CDR3 length: 14 residues. Here the CDR3 DNA reads TGTGCCAGCAGCTCAACTTTGGCTAACTATGGCTACACCTTC. This codes for CASSSTLANYGYTF.

This chain uses TRBV14 with TRBJ2-5; possible D gene TRBD1, 7 bases. Per the germline V gene, CDR1 is SGHDN and CDR2 is FVKESK. The V and J ends lost 4 bases and 9 bases respectively, with 18 bases between them. The CDR3 runs 14 residues. The CDR3 sequence: CASSPGPLRGAQYF. CDR3 sequence (DNA): TGTGCCAGCAGCCCGGGACCTCTCAGGGGGGCCCAGTACTTC.

This clonotype was detected once. This sequence joins TRBV30 and TRBJ2-6; D is uncertain. Per the germline V gene, CDR1 is GTSNPN and CDR2 is SVGIG (reference sequence). The CDR3 length is 14 residues. The V end was cut by 5 bases, the J end by 0 bases, with 8 bases between. The CDR3 protein is CAWVVHSGANVLTF. The CDR3 DNA reads as TGTGCCTGGGTAGTTCACTCTGGGGCCAACGTCCTGACTTTC.

The chain uses TRBV20-1 and TRBJ1-6, with TRBD1 matching over 9 bases. The CDR3 totals 14 residues. Germline-derived CDR1 and CDR2 are DFQATT and SNEGSKA (reference sequence). V lost 6 bases and J lost 7; bases outside the gene matches: 7. The CDR3, as DNA: TGCAGTGCCCCAACCGGGACAGGGAATTCACCCCTCCACTTT. It encodes CSAPTGTGNSPLHF.

This clonotype was seen once. The chain is built from TRBV18 and TRBJ2-7, with a possible D match to TRBD1 (6 bases). The germline V and J ends were trimmed by 2 bases and 6 bases, with 14 bases remaining between them. Germline loops: CDR1 KGHSH, CDR2 LQKENI. The CDR3 has 14 residues. The CDR3 region is CASSPTGTTGEQYF. CDR3 in DNA: TGTGCCAGCTCACCAACCGGGACAACGGGCGAGCAGTACTTC.

The rearrangement uses TRBV30 and TRBJ2-6, with D uncertain. There are 14 residues in the CDR3. Between the trimmed V and J ends, which lost 0 bases and 4 bases, there was a span of 7 bases. Germline CDR1 reads GTSNPN; CDR2 reads SVGIG (reference sequence). The CDR3 region has the DNA TGTGCCTGGAGTGTCTCACCGGGGGCCAACGTCCTGACTTTC. Translation: CAWSVSPGANVLTF.

The chain links TRBV9 to TRBJ1-3; D uncertain. V lost 4 bases and J 0 bases, leaving 8 bases between the germline ends. Germline CDR1 is SGDLS and CDR2 is YYNGEE. The CDR3 is made up of 14 amino acids. CDR3 in amino acids: CASSPGVSGNTIYF. CDR3 in DNA: TGTGCCAGCAGCCCGGGAGTCTCTGGAAACACCATATATTTT.

The J gene is TRBJ2-7, the V gene TRBV12-3 or TRBV12-4; D perhaps matches TRBD2 (6 bases). The ends were cut back, 6 bases at V and 5 bases at J, with 20 bases in the middle. The CDR3 has 15 residues. The CDR3 nucleotides are TGTGCCAGCAGCCCCCCGGGACGCCGGGGGAACGAGCAGTACTTC. This gives the protein CASSPPGRRGNEQYF.

The gene calls are TRBV12-3 or TRBV12-4 and TRBJ1-2; D gene ambiguous. The CDR3 is 15 residues long. Trimming left V 7 bases short and J 4 bases short, with 19 bases between. As DNA, the CDR3 is TGTGCCAGCACCAATCGGAGGGCCGGTGGCTATGGCTACACCTTC. This sequence encodes CASTNRRAGGYGYTF.

In DNA form, the CDR3 reads TGTGCCTGGAGTGTAGGGTCCTGGGTTATAGGGGAGCTGTTTTTT. This sequence encodes CAWSVGSWVIGELFF. The chain recombines TRBV30 with TRBJ2-2; D remains ambiguous. The CDR3 length is 15 residues. The germline V gene encodes CDR1 GTSNPN and CDR2 SVGIG (reference sequence). Trimming took 0 bases from V and 8 from J, leaving 16 bases between them. The full variable domain, in which reference TRBV30 and TRBJ2-2 provide the parts outside the CDR3, is SQTIHQWPATLVQPVGSPLSLECTVEGTSNPNLYWYRQAAGRGLQLLFYSVGIGQISSEVPQNLSASRPQDRQFILSSKKLLLSDSGFYLCAWSVGSWVIGELFFGEGSRLTVL.

The CDR3 reads CSVSGGIGQGYQPQHF. The CDR3 coding sequence is TGCAGCGTCTCGGGGGGGATAGGACAGGGCTACCAGCCCCAGCATTTT. The chain recombines TRBV29-1 with TRBJ1-5; 8 bases are shared with TRBD1. CDR1 and CDR2 (germline): SQVTM, ANQGSEA. The length of the CDR3 is 16 residues. The V gene end was trimmed by 6 bases and the J gene end by 7 bases; junction bases not matched to a gene: 17.

The V gene is TRBV12-3 or TRBV12-4, the J gene TRBJ2-3, with D perhaps given as TRBD1 or TRBD2 (6 bases each). The ends were cut back, 7 bases at V and 0 bases at J, with 11 bases in the middle. CDR3 size: 14 residues. The CDR3 DNA sequence: TGTGCCAGCACCCGGGGGCACAGCACAGATACGCAGTATTTT. Its translation is CASTRGHSTDTQYF.

This clonotype came up once. The V gene is TRBV29-1, the J gene TRBJ1-3; D remains unclear. CDR3 length: 13 amino acids. Deletions cut 4 bases from V and 0 bases from J, with 7 bases between. CDR1 is SQVTM and CDR2 is ANQGSEA in the germline V gene. The CDR3 loop is CSVVANSGNTIYF. The CDR3 bases are TGCAGCGTTGTAGCGAACTCTGGAAACACCATATATTTT. Filled out from reference TRBV29-1 and TRBJ1-3, the complete variable domain reads SAVISQKPSRDICQRGTSLTIQCQVDSQVTMMFWYRQQPGQSLTLIATANQGSEATYESGFVIDKFPISRPNLTFSTLTVSNMSPEDSSIYLCSVVANSGNTIYFGEGSWLTVV.

In this sample, this clonotype turned up once. The chain couples TRBV7-8 to TRBJ2-1; 8 nucleotides align to TRBD1. The germline CDR1 and CDR2 sequences are SGHVS and FQNEAQ. The length of the CDR3 is 16 residues. Trimming took 7 bases from V and 4 from J; bases not matched to a gene: 12. The CDR3 DNA is TGTGCCAGCAATCTAAGGACAGGGCCTCCATACAATGAGCAGTTCTTC. Residues: CASNLRTGPPYNEQFF. Full variable domain (outside the CDR3, taken from reference TRBV7-8 and TRBJ2-1): GAGVSQSPRYKVAKRGQDVALRCDPISGHVSLFWYQQALGQGPEFLTYFQNEAQLDKSGLPSDRFFAERPEGSVSTLKIQRTQQEDSAVYLCASNLRTGPPYNEQFFGPGTRLTVL.